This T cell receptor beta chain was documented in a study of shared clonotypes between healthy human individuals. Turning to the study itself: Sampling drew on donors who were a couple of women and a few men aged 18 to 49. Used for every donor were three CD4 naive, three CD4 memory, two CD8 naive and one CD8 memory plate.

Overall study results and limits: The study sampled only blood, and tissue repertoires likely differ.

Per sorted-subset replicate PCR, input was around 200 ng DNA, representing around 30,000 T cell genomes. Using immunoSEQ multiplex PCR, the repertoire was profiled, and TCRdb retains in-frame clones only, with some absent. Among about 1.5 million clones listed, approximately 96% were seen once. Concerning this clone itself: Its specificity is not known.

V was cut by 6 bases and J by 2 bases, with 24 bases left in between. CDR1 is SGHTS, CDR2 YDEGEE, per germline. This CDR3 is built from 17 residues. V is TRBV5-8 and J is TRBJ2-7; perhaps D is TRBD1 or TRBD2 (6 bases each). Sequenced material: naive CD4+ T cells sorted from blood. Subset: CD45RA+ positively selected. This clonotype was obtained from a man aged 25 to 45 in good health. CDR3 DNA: TGTGCCAGCAACCCGAGGGGGGTGCCTTCTTACGCCTACGAGCAGTACTTC. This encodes CASNPRGVPSYAYEQYF.